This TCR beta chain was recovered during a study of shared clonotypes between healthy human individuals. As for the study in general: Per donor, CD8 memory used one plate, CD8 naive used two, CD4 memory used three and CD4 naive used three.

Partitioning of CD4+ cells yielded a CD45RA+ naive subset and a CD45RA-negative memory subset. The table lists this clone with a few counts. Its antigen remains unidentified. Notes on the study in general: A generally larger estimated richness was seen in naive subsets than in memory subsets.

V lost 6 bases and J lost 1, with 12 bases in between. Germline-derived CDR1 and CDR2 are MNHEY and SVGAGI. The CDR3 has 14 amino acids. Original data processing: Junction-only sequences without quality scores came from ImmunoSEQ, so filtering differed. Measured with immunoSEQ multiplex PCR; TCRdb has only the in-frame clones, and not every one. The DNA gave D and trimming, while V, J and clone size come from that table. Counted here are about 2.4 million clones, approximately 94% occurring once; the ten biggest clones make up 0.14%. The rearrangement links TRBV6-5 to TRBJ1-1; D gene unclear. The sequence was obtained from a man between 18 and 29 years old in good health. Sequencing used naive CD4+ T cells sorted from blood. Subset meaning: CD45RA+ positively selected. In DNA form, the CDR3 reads TGTGCCAGCAGGACCCTGGACCGGAACACTGAAGCTTTCTTT. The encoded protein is CASRTLDRNTEAFF.